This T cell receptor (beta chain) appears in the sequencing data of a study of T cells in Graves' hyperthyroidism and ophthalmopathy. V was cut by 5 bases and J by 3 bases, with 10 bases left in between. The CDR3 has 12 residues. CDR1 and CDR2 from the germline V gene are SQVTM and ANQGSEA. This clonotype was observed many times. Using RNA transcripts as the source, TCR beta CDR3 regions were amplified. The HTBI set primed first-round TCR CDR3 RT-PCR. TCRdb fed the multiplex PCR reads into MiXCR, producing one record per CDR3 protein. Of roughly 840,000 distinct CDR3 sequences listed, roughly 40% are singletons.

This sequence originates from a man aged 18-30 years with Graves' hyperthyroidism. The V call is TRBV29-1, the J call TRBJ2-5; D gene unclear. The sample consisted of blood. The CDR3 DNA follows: TGCAGCGTTCGTGAAATGGAAGAGACCCAGTACTTC. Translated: CSVREMEETQYF.